This is a list of T cell receptor beta chains from one sample in a study of cytomegalovirus exposure and HLA in healthy donors. Some clones are missing from TCRdb's copy, which holds only in-frame ones; the method was immunoSEQ multiplex PCR. The repertoire holds 150,000 to 200,000 clones, with 76% as singletons. The sample was PBMCs. Receptor source: a male donor in good health and CMV-seronegative. CDR3s include the opening cysteine and the closing phenylalanine or tryptophan. Fields, in order: V gene, clone size, D gene, J gene, CDR3 DNA, CDR3 protein. A D gene is named only where the DNA matches it firmly. A row's size may be missing; if present it is once, few, many or a size class.

v_call: TRBV10-3; clone_size: -; d_call: TRBD2; j_call: TRBJ2-3; cdr3_nt: TGTGCCATCAGTGAGTCCGGACTAGCGGGAGAAGGTGGTACGCAGTATTTT; cdr3_aa: CAISESGLAGEGGTQYF
v_call: TRBV2; clone_size: -; d_call: -; j_call: TRBJ2-7; cdr3_nt: TGTGCCAGCAGTGAACGGAGGGGCCTAGCCTACGAGCAGTACTTC; cdr3_aa: CASSERRGLAYEQYF
v_call: TRBV18; clone_size: -; d_call: TRBD1; j_call: TRBJ2-7; cdr3_nt: TGTGCCAGCTCACCCGTAGACAGGGAAATCGGGCAGTACTTC; cdr3_aa: CASSPVDREIGQYF
v_call: TRBV5-1; clone_size: -; d_call: TRBD2; j_call: TRBJ2-3; cdr3_nt: TGCGCCAGCAGCTTGTGGACTAGCGGGGGGCCCACAGATACGCAGTATTTT; cdr3_aa: CASSLWTSGGPTDTQYF
v_call: TRBV7-2; clone_size: -; d_call: TRBD2; j_call: TRBJ2-3; cdr3_nt: TGTGCCAGCAGCTTAGTTAGCGGGGGGAGCACAGATACGCAGTATTTT; cdr3_aa: CASSLVSGGSTDTQYF
v_call: TRBV27; clone_size: -; d_call: TRBD1; j_call: TRBJ2-7; cdr3_nt: TGTGCCAGCAGTTTAACAACAGGGGGCGAGTACGAGCAGTACTTC; cdr3_aa: CASSLTTGGEYEQYF
v_call: TRBV15; clone_size: few; d_call: -; j_call: TRBJ1-5; cdr3_nt: TGTGCCACCAGCCCGGGGAGTAGCAATCAGCCCCAGCATTTT; cdr3_aa: CATSPGSSNQPQHF
v_call: TRBV10-3; clone_size: -; d_call: TRBD1; j_call: TRBJ1-5; cdr3_nt: TGTGCCATCAGTGACAACTTCGGGACAGGGGTTGGACAGCCCCAGCATTTT; cdr3_aa: CAISDNFGTGVGQPQHF
v_call: TRBV19; clone_size: -; d_call: -; j_call: TRBJ2-7; cdr3_nt: TGTGCCAGTAGTCTTAGGGGGACCTCCTACGAGCAGTACTTC; cdr3_aa: CASSLRGTSYEQYF
v_call: TRBV7-2; clone_size: few; d_call: TRBD2; j_call: TRBJ2-5; cdr3_nt: TGTGCCAGCAGCCGGACTAGCGGGAGTGTGGAGACCCAGTACTTC; cdr3_aa: CASSRTSGSVETQYF
v_call: TRBV6-5; clone_size: -; d_call: TRBD2; j_call: TRBJ2-1; cdr3_nt: TGTGCCAGCAGCCTTAGCGGGGGGCTCTACAATGAGCAGTTCTTC; cdr3_aa: CASSLSGGLYNEQFF
v_call: TRBV28; clone_size: -; d_call: TRBD1; j_call: TRBJ2-3; cdr3_nt: TGTGCCAGCAGTACCACAGGGGGCACAGATACGCAGTATTTT; cdr3_aa: CASSTTGGTDTQYF
v_call: TRBV7-2; clone_size: -; d_call: -; j_call: TRBJ1-4; cdr3_nt: TGTGCCAGCAGCTTAGTGGCAGTTGCAACTAATGAAAAACTGTTTTTT; cdr3_aa: CASSLVAVATNEKLFF
v_call: TRBV10-3; clone_size: -; d_call: -; j_call: TRBJ2-5; cdr3_nt: TGTGCCATCAGTGAGTCGGGGGGGGCTAACCAAGAGACCCAGTACTTC; cdr3_aa: CAISESGGANQETQYF
v_call: TRBV5-1; clone_size: -; d_call: TRBD1; j_call: TRBJ1-6; cdr3_nt: TGCGCCAGCAGCTACCAGGGGGCGATGGGTTCACCCCTCCACTTT; cdr3_aa: CASSYQGAMGSPLHF
v_call: TRBV10-3; clone_size: -; d_call: -; j_call: TRBJ2-1; cdr3_nt: TGTGCCATCAGTGAGTCGGGGGGAGCTCTCTACAATGAGCAGTTCTTC; cdr3_aa: CAISESGGALYNEQFF
v_call: TRBV28; clone_size: -; d_call: -; j_call: TRBJ1-1; cdr3_nt: TGTGCCAGCAGTAAAGGGGCCTTGAACACTGAAGCTTTCTTT; cdr3_aa: CASSKGALNTEAFF
v_call: TRBV6-6; clone_size: few; d_call: -; j_call: TRBJ2-1; cdr3_nt: TGTGCCAGCGGCAGGGACTCCCACAATGAGCAGTTCTTC; cdr3_aa: CASGRDSHNEQFF
v_call: TRBV5-1; clone_size: few; d_call: TRBD1; j_call: TRBJ1-2; cdr3_nt: TGCGCCAGCAGCTTGGCCGGGACAGGCTCTAAGTATGGCTACACCTTC; cdr3_aa: CASSLAGTGSKYGYTF
v_call: TRBV19; clone_size: -; d_call: -; j_call: TRBJ2-2; cdr3_nt: TGTGCCAGTAGCATGTCGGACAGGAACACCGGGGAGCTGTTTTTT; cdr3_aa: CASSMSDRNTGELFF
v_call: TRBV19; clone_size: -; d_call: TRBD1; j_call: TRBJ1-2; cdr3_nt: TGTGCCAGTAGTTCCCTACAGGGGGGGACGCTGAAATACTACACCTTC; cdr3_aa: CASSSLQGGTLKYYTF
v_call: TRBV9; clone_size: -; d_call: TRBD2; j_call: TRBJ2-1; cdr3_nt: TGTGCCAGCAGCTTTTCGGTAGCGGGGATCTCCTACAATGAGCAGTTCTTC; cdr3_aa: CASSFSVAGISYNEQFF
v_call: TRBV19; clone_size: -; d_call: -; j_call: TRBJ1-5; cdr3_nt: TGTGCCAGTAGTACCCCCGTGGGGAGGGGTGTTAGCAATCAGCCCCAGCATTTT; cdr3_aa: CASSTPVGRGVSNQPQHF
v_call: TRBV4-1; clone_size: -; d_call: TRBD1; j_call: TRBJ1-5; cdr3_nt: TGCGCCAGCAGCCAGGCTACCGGGACAGGGGATCAGCCCCAGCATTTT; cdr3_aa: CASSQATGTGDQPQHF
v_call: TRBV28; clone_size: -; d_call: TRBD2; j_call: TRBJ2-5; cdr3_nt: TGTGCCAGCAGTCTATCACTGGGGGAGGGAGAGACCCAGTACTTC; cdr3_aa: CASSLSLGEGETQYF
v_call: TRBV19; clone_size: -; d_call: -; j_call: TRBJ2-2; cdr3_nt: TGTGCCAGTACCCTTAGGTCAGGGGCGAACACCGGGGAGCTGTTTTTT; cdr3_aa: CASTLRSGANTGELFF
v_call: TRBV5-1; clone_size: -; d_call: TRBD2; j_call: TRBJ2-1; cdr3_nt: TGCGCCAGCTCAAACCCTAGCGGGCCATACAATGAGCAGTTCTTC; cdr3_aa: CASSNPSGPYNEQFF
v_call: TRBV6-1; clone_size: -; d_call: -; j_call: TRBJ2-7; cdr3_nt: TGTGCCAGCAGTGGCGCTGTAGCTCGGGAGCAGTACTTC; cdr3_aa: CASSGAVAREQYF
v_call: TRBV2; clone_size: -; d_call: -; j_call: TRBJ1-1; cdr3_nt: TGTGCCAGCCCTGAGGGGGATGGGGCTGAAGCTTTCTTT; cdr3_aa: CASPEGDGAEAFF
v_call: TRBV29-1; clone_size: -; d_call: -; j_call: TRBJ1-4; cdr3_nt: TGCAGCGTTGGGGGGGGCACAACTAATGAAAAACTGTTTTTT; cdr3_aa: CSVGGGTTNEKLFF
v_call: TRBV5-4; clone_size: -; d_call: -; j_call: TRBJ2-6; cdr3_nt: TGTGCCAGCAACAGGGCGGAAGGGGCCAACGTCCTGACTTTC; cdr3_aa: CASNRAEGANVLTF
v_call: TRBV7-6; clone_size: -; d_call: -; j_call: TRBJ1-6; cdr3_nt: TGTGCCAGCAGCTTAGAAGAGGTCATGTATTCACCCCTCCACTTT; cdr3_aa: CASSLEEVMYSPLHF
v_call: TRBV6-1; clone_size: -; d_call: TRBD1; j_call: TRBJ1-5; cdr3_nt: TGTGCCAGCAGAAAGACAGGGGATAGCAATCAGCCCCAGCATTTT; cdr3_aa: CASRKTGDSNQPQHF
v_call: TRBV2; clone_size: -; d_call: TRBD1; j_call: TRBJ1-1; cdr3_nt: TGTGCCAGCAGCGATACAGGGGAAATGGACACTGAAGCTTTCTTT; cdr3_aa: CASSDTGEMDTEAFF
v_call: TRBV10-3; clone_size: -; d_call: -; j_call: TRBJ2-3; cdr3_nt: TGTGCCATCAGTGAGTCAGGGGGGGGCCCAGATACGCAGTATTTT; cdr3_aa: CAISESGGGPDTQYF
v_call: TRBV28; clone_size: few; d_call: -; j_call: TRBJ2-5; cdr3_nt: TGTGCCAGCAGTTTAGTCGCAGGGTTATCGGAGACCCAGTACTTC; cdr3_aa: CASSLVAGLSETQYF
v_call: TRBV9; clone_size: once; d_call: TRBD1; j_call: TRBJ1-1; cdr3_nt: TGTGCCAGCAGCGTAGGGGCAGGGGGAACGAGCACTGAAGCTTTCTTT; cdr3_aa: CASSVGAGGTSTEAFF